A single sample is the source of the 32 T cell receptor beta chains below, sequenced in a study of T cell responses to AZD1222 COVID-19 vaccine. Assay used: immunoSEQ multiplex PCR; TCRdb lists only in-frame clones, some missing. The data hold around 140,000 clones, with approximately 85% observed a single time. Sequencing used peripheral blood, obtained on day 0 of AZD1222 vaccination. These receptors came from an adult in good health.

This chain uses TRBV5-1 with TRBJ2-1, with 8 nucleotides matching TRBD2. With V trimmed by 7 bases and J by 7 bases, 10 bases remained unmatched. The CDR3 sequence is 14 residues long. CDR1 is SGHRS and CDR2 is YFSETQ in the germline V gene. The CDR3 bases are TGCGCCAGCCGTATAGCGGGGTTTGAAAATGAGCAGTTCTTC. Protein: CASRIAGFENEQFF.

The chain uses TRBV11-2 and TRBJ2-5; the match to TRBD2 covers 9 bases. Unmatched junction bases numbered 6, after V lost 5 bases and J lost 2 bases. The CDR3 totals 15 residues. The germline gives CDR1 SGHAT, CDR2 FQNNGV. The CDR3 reads CASSPLAGEQETQYF. In nucleotides, the CDR3 is TGTGCCAGCAGCCCCTTAGCGGGGGAACAAGAGACCCAGTACTTC.

The genes are TRBV10-3 and TRBJ2-1, with no clear D. This CDR3 region has 13 residues. Trimming removed 2 bases from V and 3 bases from J, with 5 bases in between. Germline-derived CDR1 and CDR2 are ENHRY and SYGVKD. CDR3 in amino acids: CAISEGVYNEQFF. The CDR3, as DNA: TGTGCCATCAGTGAGGGAGTCTACAATGAGCAGTTCTTC.

This chain connects TRBV7-2 to TRBJ2-1, with 9 bases lining up with TRBD2. J was trimmed by 4 bases and V by 4 bases; bases with no gene match: 8. CDR1 SGHTA and CDR2 FQGNSA come from the germline V gene. CDR3 length: 16 residues. The DNA for the CDR3 is TGTGCCAGCAGCTCTCGACTAGCGGAGTTATACAATGAGCAGTTCTTC. It translates to CASSSRLAELYNEQFF.

V and J are TRBV5-3 and TRBJ1-5; TRBD1 agrees at 9 bases. TRBV5-3 is designated an ORF whose function remains uncertain. This CDR3 has 16 amino acids. With V trimmed by 5 bases and J by 7 bases, 13 bases remained unmatched. CDR3 nucleotide sequence: TGTGCCAGAAGTCCTGGAGGAGGACAGGGGCTCCAGCCCCAGCATTTT. Translated: CARSPGGGQGLQPQHF.

The gene calls are TRBV18 and TRBJ1-2; 7 bases map to TRBD1. Trimming cost V 6 bases and J 0 bases; bases outside gene matches: 13. The CDR3 is 17 amino acids. In germline, CDR1 is KGHSH, CDR2 LQKENI. CDR3 nucleotide sequence: TGTGCCAGCTCCGTCACCAGGGGGTATGGAACTAACTATGGCTACACCTTC. It translates to CASSVTRGYGTNYGYTF.

The V and J genes are TRBV7-2 and TRBJ1-6, with D perhaps matching TRBD1 (6 bases). V dropped 2 bases and J dropped 7 bases, with 6 bases sitting between them. The CDR3 loop spans 13 amino acids. The V gene's germline CDR1 is SGHTA and CDR2 FQGNSA. CDR3 loop: CASSLQGNSPLHF. DNA of the CDR3: TGTGCCAGCAGCTTACAGGGGAATTCACCCCTCCACTTT. The whole variable domain, remainder taken from reference TRBV7-2 and TRBJ1-6, is GAGVSQSPSNKVTEKGKDVELRCDPISGHTALYWYRQSLGQGLEFLIYFQGNSAPDKSGLPSDRFSAERTGGSVSTLTIQRTQQEDSAVYLCASSLQGNSPLHFGNGTRLTVT.

The V call is TRBV5-1, the J call TRBJ1-1; unclear D gene. Germline lookup yields CDR1 SGHRS and CDR2 YFSETQ. V lost 6 bases, J lost 1 base, and 13 bases lay in between. The CDR3 runs 14 residues. CDR3 DNA: TGCGCCAGCATCCTGACCCCGGGGAACACTGAAGCTTTCTTT. It specifies CASILTPGNTEAFF.

The rearrangement uses TRBV6-5 and TRBJ2-3; the D is unclear. Trimming took off 5 bases at V and 2 bases at J, with 8 bases between the two ends. The CDR3 length is 13 residues. Germline lookup yields CDR1 MNHEY and CDR2 SVGAGI. CDR3 sequence reads: CASSLDTTDTQYF. In DNA, the CDR3 is TGTGCCAGCAGTCTCGACACCACAGATACGCAGTATTTT.

This clone occurred once. The chain combines TRBV11-2 with TRBJ2-3, with D unresolved. Germline CDR1 and CDR2: SGHAT and FQNNGV. The CDR3 spans 13 residues. With 0 bases removed from V and 9 bases from J, the gap between germline ends came to 10 bases. CDR3 amino acids: CASSLDWGNTQYF. The CDR3 bases are TGTGCCAGCAGCTTAGATTGGGGTAACACGCAGTATTTT.

The genes are TRBV18 and TRBJ1-5, with TRBD1 matching 7 bases. Germline CDR1 and CDR2: KGHSH and LQKENI. CDR3 length: 13 residues. Unmatched junction bases numbered 0, after V lost 3 bases and J lost 4 bases. This CDR3 is CASSPGQNQPQHF. The CDR3 DNA sequence: TGTGCCAGCTCACCGGGACAGAATCAGCCCCAGCATTTT.

In DNA form, the CDR3 reads TGCGCCAGCAGCTACCTCGGGACGGTCTATGGCTACACCTTC. Encoded protein: CASSYLGTVYGYTF. The V call is TRBV5-1, the J call TRBJ1-2; possible D gene TRBD1, 5 bases. Trimming pared 3 bases from V and 4 bases from J, leaving 13 bases between. The CDR3 spans 14 residues. Germline V gene sequence: CDR1 SGHRS, CDR2 YFSETQ.

This chain links TRBV10-3 with TRBJ2-1, with 10 bases aligning to TRBD2. Losses at the gene ends were 3 bases for V and 4 bases for J; bases not matched to a gene: 12. The CDR3 totals 18 residues. Germline CDR1 ENHRY, CDR2 SYGVKD. The CDR3 bases are TGTGCCATCAGTGACCTAGCGGGAGACGGGGGGTCGTACAATGAGCAGTTCTTC. This gives the protein CAISDLAGDGGSYNEQFF.

V usage is TRBV2 and J usage is TRBJ2-5; unclear D gene. The CDR3 is 13 amino acids. Trimming pared 7 bases from V and 2 bases from J, leaving 11 bases between. The germline gives CDR1 SNHLY, CDR2 FYNNEI. DNA for the CDR3: TGTGCCAGCACCGTAGTTGGACAAGAGACCCAGTACTTC. Its translation is CASTVVGQETQYF. Supplemented by reference TRBV2 and TRBJ2-5, the full variable domain reads EPEVTQTPSHQVTQMGQEVILRCVPISNHLYFYWYRQILGQKVEFLVSFYNNEISEKSEIFDDQFSVERPDGSNFTLKIRSTKLEDSAMYFCASTVVGQETQYFGPGTRLLVL.

The chain's CDR3 is CASSPGTGDGYTF. The CDR3 DNA is TGTGCCAGCAGTCCCGGGACAGGGGATGGCTACACCTTC. The rearrangement joins TRBV12-3 or TRBV12-4 to TRBJ1-2; 10 bases agree with TRBD1. The CDR3 runs 13 residues. V dropped 5 bases and J dropped 6; count of bases not matched to a gene: 3.

In this sample, this clone turned up once. This sequence joins TRBV18 and TRBJ2-2; 10 positions agree with TRBD2. V shed 1 base, J shed 6 bases, and the junction held 8 bases outside the gene matches. This CDR3 is built from 17 residues. The germline V gene has CDR1 KGHSH and CDR2 LQKENI. The CDR3 is CASSPQLPAGGPGELFF. CDR3 bases: TGTGCCAGCTCACCACAGCTCCCAGCGGGGGGGCCCGGGGAGCTGTTTTTT.

The chain joins TRBV2 to TRBJ1-5; TRBD1 aligns across 10 bases. The junction had 4 bases not matched to a gene; V was cut back by 4 bases and J by 4 bases. The CDR3 has 15 amino acids. Germline V lookup: CDR1 SNHLY, CDR2 FYNNEI. The DNA of the CDR3 is TGTGCCAGCAGTGGGGGACAGGGGAGGAATCAGCCCCAGCATTTT. Protein product: CASSGGQGRNQPQHF.

V usage is TRBV6-5 and J usage is TRBJ1-6; TRBD1 is a possible D gene (5 bases). V lost 6 bases to trimming and J lost 9 bases, with 18 bases between them. The CDR3 is 15 amino acids. From germline, CDR1 is MNHEY and CDR2 SVGAGI. The CDR3 DNA sequence: TGTGCCAGCAGGGCCGGGACGGGGATAGGTTCACCCCTCCACTTT. Encoded protein: CASRAGTGIGSPLHF.

The chain combines TRBV3-1 (or the pseudogene TRBV3-2) with TRBJ1-5; TRBD1 aligns across 10 bases. V shed 3 bases, J shed 15 bases, and the junction held 8 bases outside the gene matches. Looked up from germline, CDR1 is LGHDT and CDR2 is YNNKEL (reference sequence). CDR3 length: 13 residues. CDR3: CASSQRTGGPLHF. The CDR3 coding sequence is TGTGCCAGCAGCCAGAGGACAGGGGGACCTCTGCATTTT.

This clone was detected once. The rearrangement links TRBV6-1 to TRBJ1-3, with TRBD1 as a possible D gene (6 bases). Germline V gene sequence: CDR1 MNHNS, CDR2 SASEGT. Trimming took 3 bases from V and 3 from J, leaving 12 bases between them. The CDR3 loop spans 15 amino acids. CDR3 amino acids: CASSEGFRGGNTIYF. CDR3 in DNA: TGTGCCAGCAGTGAGGGGTTCAGGGGTGGAAACACCATATATTTT.

The gene calls are TRBV19 and TRBJ2-7; D perhaps matches TRBD1 (6 bases). Between the trimmed V and J ends, which lost 7 bases and 2 bases, there was a span of 12 bases. Germline V gene data show CDR1 as LNHDA and CDR2 as SQIVND (reference sequence). The CDR3 is 13 residues long. CDR3 DNA sequence: TGTGCCAGTAAGGGTTGGGGGCCCTACGAGCAGTACTTC. It encodes CASKGWGPYEQYF. The entire variable domain, with the rest obtained from reference TRBV19 and TRBJ2-7, is as follows: DGGITQSPKYLFRKEGQNVTLSCEQNLNHDAMYWYRQDPGQGLRLIYYSQIVNDFQKGDIAEGYSVSREKKESFPLTVTSAQKNPTAFYLCASKGWGPYEQYFGPGTRLTVT.

The V call is TRBV19, the J call TRBJ1-5; D remains ambiguous. Germline V lookup: CDR1 LNHDA, CDR2 SQIVND (reference sequence). V lost 3 bases and J 7 bases, leaving 13 bases between the germline ends. This CDR3 is 14 amino acids long. CDR3 sequence: CASSMGNPGQPQHF. CDR3 DNA: TGTGCCAGTAGTATGGGGAACCCTGGACAGCCCCAGCATTTT.

The genes are TRBV28 and TRBJ2-5; D possibly corresponds to TRBD2 (5 bases). In germline, CDR1 is MDHEN, CDR2 SYDVKM. The CDR3 sequence is 18 residues long. V was trimmed by 7 bases and J by 0 bases, leaving 24 bases between them. CDR3 loop: CASTPREGLHKYQETQYF. CDR3 nucleotides: TGTGCCAGCACCCCACGGGAAGGGCTCCACAAGTACCAAGAGACCCAGTACTTC.

A few counts support this clone. The rearrangement links TRBV5-1 to TRBJ2-1; D is unresolved. Germline lookup yields CDR1 SGHRS and CDR2 YFSETQ. V lost 1 base to trimming and J lost 6 bases, with 5 bases between them. The CDR3 is 12 residues long. The CDR3 here is CASSLSGNEQFF. As DNA, the CDR3 is TGCGCCAGCAGCTTGTCGGGCAATGAGCAGTTCTTC.

This clone was picked up one time. The rearrangement uses TRBV21-1 and TRBJ1-5; the D call of TRBD1 is as the table states it, not checked on the DNA. TRBV21-1 is flagged as a pseudogene. The CDR3 extends over 17 amino acids. The CDR3 reads CASSIQPTGCGNQPQHF. DNA of the CDR3: TGTGCCAGCAGTATTCAACCCACAGGGTGTGGCAATCAGCCCCAGCATTTT.

This clone has a single count. The J gene is TRBJ2-2, the V gene TRBV4-2; D perhaps matches TRBD2 (6 bases). Germline CDR1 is LGHNA and CDR2 is YNFKEQ. This CDR3 is 15 amino acids long. The V and J ends lost 0 bases and 6 bases respectively, with 11 bases between them. CDR3 sequence: CASSQDYSGAGELFF. The CDR3 coding sequence is TGTGCCAGCAGCCAAGATTATTCGGGGGCCGGGGAGCTGTTTTTT.

V gene TRBV3-1 (or the pseudogene TRBV3-2) combines with J gene TRBJ2-1; perhaps TRBD1 as D (5 bases). Germline-derived CDR1 and CDR2 are LGHDT and YNNKEL (reference sequence). The CDR3 is 14 amino acids. With 4 bases removed from V and 6 bases from J, the gap between germline ends came to 13 bases. Written as DNA, the CDR3 is TGTGCCAGCAGCCTCCACCAGGGATCCAATGAGCAGTTCTTC. This translates into CASSLHQGSNEQFF.

The chain carries TRBV29-1 and TRBJ2-3; TRBD1 aligns across 9 bases. This CDR3 is 14 amino acids long. The germline V gene has CDR1 SQVTM and CDR2 ANQGSEA. CDR3 amino acids: CRAGGQGNTDTQYF. The CDR3 DNA is TGCAGAGCTGGCGGACAGGGGAACACAGATACGCAGTATTTT.

This chain uses TRBV6-5 with TRBJ1-6; 9 bases match TRBD1. The CDR3 loop spans 15 amino acids. Germline V gene data show CDR1 as MNHEY and CDR2 as SVGAGI. The junction had 9 bases not matched to a gene; V was cut back by 6 bases and J by 9 bases. The CDR3 DNA reads as TGTGCCAGCAGGCCCCCCGGGACAGGGACTTCACCCCTCCACTTT. Amino acid sequence: CASRPPGTGTSPLHF.

The chain combines TRBV6-5 with TRBJ1-1, with D possibly being TRBD1 (6 bases). Trimming left V 6 bases short and J 3 bases short, with 17 bases between. This CDR3 region has 15 residues. CDR1 is MNHEY, CDR2 SVGAGI, per germline. For the CDR3, the DNA is TGTGCCAGCAGCCTGGGCGGGGGCGCGGACACTGAAGCTTTCTTT. Its translation: CASSLGGGADTEAFF.

The chain carries TRBV28 and TRBJ1-5, with 10 bases that match TRBD1. The CDR3 loop spans 14 amino acids. With V trimmed by 4 bases and J by 4 bases, 1 base remained unmatched. Germline loops: CDR1 MDHEN, CDR2 SYDVKM. The CDR3 DNA sequence: TGTGCCAGCAGTTGGGGACAGGGGAATCAGCCCCAGCATTTT. Its translation is CASSWGQGNQPQHF.

V is TRBV10-3 and J is TRBJ1-2; the match to TRBD1 covers 8 bases. This CDR3 has 13 amino acids. The V and J ends lost 6 bases and 6 bases, in that order; junction bases with no gene match: 6. Germline V gene data show CDR1 as ENHRY and CDR2 as SYGVKD. CDR3 protein: CAIRQGAGDGYTF. Here the CDR3 DNA reads TGTGCCATCAGGCAGGGGGCAGGGGATGGCTACACCTTC.